This note documents a single TCR beta chain sequence. Its antigen is undetermined. These data belong to a study of vaccination effects on CD4 cells after COVID-19. Repertoires were generated with immunoSEQ multiplex PCR, while TCRdb's copy carries only in-frame clones and drops some. The sample yields about 45,000 clones, roughly 70% seen once. CDR3 length equals 16 residues. The germline CDR1 and CDR2 sequences are MNHEY and SMNVEV (reference sequence). Trimming took 6 bases from V and 8 from J, leaving 22 bases between them. Cultured cells yielded isolated CD4+ T cells after 10 to 11 days. All participants had two doses of either the BNT162b2 or mRNA-1273 vaccine. The authors replaced half the medium with IL-2 medium on days 3 and 7.

The TCR comes from a human donor who received a COVID-19 vaccine. The rearrangement links TRBV27 to TRBJ1-4; unclear D gene. Specimen: CD4+ T cells from PBMCs cultured without peptide, collected after COVID-19 vaccination. Here the CDR3 reads CASSLSRPGLEEKLFF. The CDR3 DNA reads TGTGCCAGCAGCCTTAGTCGACCGGGTCTTGAGGAAAAACTGTTTTTT.